The clone carrying this T cell receptor (beta chain) was counted at least ten times. This record comes from a study of blood T cells in healthy people across ages. CDR1 is DFQATT and CDR2 is SNEGSKA in the germline V gene (reference sequence). Trimming at V came to 6 bases and at J to 1 base, leaving 9 bases not matched to a gene. The CDR3 contains 14 residues. It was with a sample-barcoded 5' primer and a J-beta primer mix that a second PCR of about 7 to 12 cycles was run. TCRdb re-analysed the 5' RACE reads in MiXCR, keeping a single row per CDR3 protein. The sample has hundreds of thousands of distinct CDR3 sequences, about 30% seen once; the top ten hold 15% to 20%.

The receptor's source is a woman older than 75 in good health. The chain is built from TRBV20-1 and TRBJ2-7, with TRBD2 matching 7 bases. Material for sequencing was blood. CDR3: CSAGSGEYSYEQYF. CDR3 bases: TGCAGTGCCGGCAGCGGGGAATATTCCTACGAGCAGTACTTC.